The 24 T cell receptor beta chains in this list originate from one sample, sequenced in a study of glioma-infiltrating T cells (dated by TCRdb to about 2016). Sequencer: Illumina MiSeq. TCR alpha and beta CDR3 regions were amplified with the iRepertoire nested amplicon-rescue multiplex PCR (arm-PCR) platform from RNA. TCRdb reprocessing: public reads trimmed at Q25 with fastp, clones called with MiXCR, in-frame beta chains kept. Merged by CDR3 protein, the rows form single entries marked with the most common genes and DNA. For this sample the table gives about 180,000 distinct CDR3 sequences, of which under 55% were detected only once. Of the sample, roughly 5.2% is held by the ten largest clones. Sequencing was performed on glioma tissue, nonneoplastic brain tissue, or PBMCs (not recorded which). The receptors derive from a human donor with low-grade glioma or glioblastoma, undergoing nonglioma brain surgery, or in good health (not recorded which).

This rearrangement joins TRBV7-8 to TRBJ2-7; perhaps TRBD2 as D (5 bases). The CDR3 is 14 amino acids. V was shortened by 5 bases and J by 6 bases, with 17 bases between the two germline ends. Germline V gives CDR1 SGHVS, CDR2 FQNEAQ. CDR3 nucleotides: TGTGCCAGCAGCCCTACTAGAGTTGTGGGCGAGCAGTACTTC. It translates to CASSPTRVVGEQYF.

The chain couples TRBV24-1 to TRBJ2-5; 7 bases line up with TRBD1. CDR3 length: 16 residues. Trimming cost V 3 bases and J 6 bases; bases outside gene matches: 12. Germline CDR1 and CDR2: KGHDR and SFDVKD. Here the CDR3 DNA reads TGTGCCACCAGTGATACCGGACAGGCTACAGGAAAGACCCAGTACTTC. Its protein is CATSDTGQATGKTQYF.

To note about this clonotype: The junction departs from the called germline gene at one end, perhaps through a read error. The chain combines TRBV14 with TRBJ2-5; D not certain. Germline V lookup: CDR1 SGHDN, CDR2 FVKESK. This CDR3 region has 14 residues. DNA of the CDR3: TGTGCCAGCAGCCAAGCTTCCAGCCAAGAGACCAAGTACTTC. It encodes CASSQASSQETKYF.

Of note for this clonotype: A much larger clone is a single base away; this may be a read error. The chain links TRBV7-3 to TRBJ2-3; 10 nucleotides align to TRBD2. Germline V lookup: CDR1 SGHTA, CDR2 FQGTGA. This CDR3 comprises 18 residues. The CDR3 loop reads CASSPRSGRIFGTDRQYF. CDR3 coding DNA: TGTGCCAGCAGCCCTCGTAGCGGGAGGATCTTTGGCACAGATAGGCAGTATTTT.

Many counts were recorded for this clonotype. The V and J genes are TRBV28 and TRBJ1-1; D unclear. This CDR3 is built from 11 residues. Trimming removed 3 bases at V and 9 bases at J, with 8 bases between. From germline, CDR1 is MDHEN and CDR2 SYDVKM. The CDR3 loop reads CASSFLQKAFF. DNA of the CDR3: TGTGCCAGCAGTTTCCTACAGAAAGCTTTCTTT.

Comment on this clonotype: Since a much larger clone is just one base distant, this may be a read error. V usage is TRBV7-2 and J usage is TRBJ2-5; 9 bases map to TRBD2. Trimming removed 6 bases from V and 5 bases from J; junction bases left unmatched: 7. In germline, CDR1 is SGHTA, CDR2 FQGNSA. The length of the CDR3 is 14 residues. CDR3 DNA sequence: TGTGCCAGCAGAGTGACTAGCGGAAGGGAGACCCAGTACTTC. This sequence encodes CASRVTSGRETQYF.

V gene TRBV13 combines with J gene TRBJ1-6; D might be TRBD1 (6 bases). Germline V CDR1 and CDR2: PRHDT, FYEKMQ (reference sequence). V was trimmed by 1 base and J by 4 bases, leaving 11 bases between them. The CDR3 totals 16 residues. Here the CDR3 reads CASSLAGEEYNSPLHF. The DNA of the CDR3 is TGTGCCAGCAGCTTAGCAGGGGAAGAATATAATTCACCCCTCCACTTT.

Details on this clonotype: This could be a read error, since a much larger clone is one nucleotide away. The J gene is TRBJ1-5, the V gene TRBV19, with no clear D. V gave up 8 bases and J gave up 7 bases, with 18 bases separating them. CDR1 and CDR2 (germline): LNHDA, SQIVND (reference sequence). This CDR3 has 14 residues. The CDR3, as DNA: TGTGCCAGTCGTTTACCAGTAGATGGGCAGCCCCAGCATTTT. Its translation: CASRLPVDGQPQHF.

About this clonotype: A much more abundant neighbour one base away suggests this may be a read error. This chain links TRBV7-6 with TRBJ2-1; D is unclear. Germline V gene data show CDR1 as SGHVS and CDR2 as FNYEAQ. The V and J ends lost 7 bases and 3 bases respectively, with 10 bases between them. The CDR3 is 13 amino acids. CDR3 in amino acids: CASIPTDYNEQFF. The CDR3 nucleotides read TGTGCCAGCATCCCCACAGACTACAATGAGCAGTTCTTC.

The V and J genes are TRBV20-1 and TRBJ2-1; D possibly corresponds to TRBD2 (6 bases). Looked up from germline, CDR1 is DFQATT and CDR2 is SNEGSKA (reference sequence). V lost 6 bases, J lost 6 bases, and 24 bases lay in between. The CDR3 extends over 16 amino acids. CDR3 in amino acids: CSARSLAGLLSNEQFF. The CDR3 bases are TGCAGTGCCAGATCCCTGGCGGGATTGTTGTCCAATGAGCAGTTCTTC.

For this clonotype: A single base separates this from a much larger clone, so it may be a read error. The CDR3 bases are TGTGCCAGCAGCCAAGGGGGGACTAGCACAGATACGCAGTATTTT. It encodes CASSQGGTSTDTQYF. The chain recombines TRBV4-2 with TRBJ2-3, with a possible D match to TRBD2 (6 bases). V was cut by 1 base and J by 0 bases, with 8 bases left in between. The germline gives CDR1 LGHNA, CDR2 YNFKEQ. This CDR3 region has 15 residues.

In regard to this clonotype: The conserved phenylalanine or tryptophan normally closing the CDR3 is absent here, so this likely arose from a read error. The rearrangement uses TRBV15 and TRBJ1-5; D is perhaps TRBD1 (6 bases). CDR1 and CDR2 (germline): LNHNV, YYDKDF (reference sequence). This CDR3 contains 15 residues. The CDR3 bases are TGTGCCACAAGCAGAGAGGGGGGCTCGGGTCAGCCCCAGCATCTT. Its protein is CATSREGGSGQPQHL.

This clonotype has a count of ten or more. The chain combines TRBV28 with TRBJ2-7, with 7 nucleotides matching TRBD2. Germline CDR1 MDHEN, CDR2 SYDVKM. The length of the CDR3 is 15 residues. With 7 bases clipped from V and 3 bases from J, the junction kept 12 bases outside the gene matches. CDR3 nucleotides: TGTGCCAGCACCCCCTCAAGCGGGACCCTCTACGAGCAGTACTTC. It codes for CASTPSSGTLYEQYF.

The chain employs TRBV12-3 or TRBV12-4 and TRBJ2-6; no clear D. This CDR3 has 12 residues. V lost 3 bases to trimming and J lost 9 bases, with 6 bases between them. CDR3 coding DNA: TGTGCCAGCAGTTTCCACGGCAACGTCCTGACTTTC. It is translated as CASSFHGNVLTF.

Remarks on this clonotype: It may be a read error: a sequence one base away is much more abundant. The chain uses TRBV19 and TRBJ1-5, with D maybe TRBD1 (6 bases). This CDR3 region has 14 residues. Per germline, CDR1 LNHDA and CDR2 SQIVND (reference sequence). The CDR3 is CASGTQDSNQPQNF. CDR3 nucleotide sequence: TGTGCCAGTGGGACACAAGATAGCAATCAGCCCCAGAATTTT.

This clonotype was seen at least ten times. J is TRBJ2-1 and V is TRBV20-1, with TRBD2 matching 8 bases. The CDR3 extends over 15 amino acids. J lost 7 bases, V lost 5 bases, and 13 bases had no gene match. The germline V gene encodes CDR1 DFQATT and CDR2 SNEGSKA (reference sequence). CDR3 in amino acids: CSADLAGTLRNEQFF. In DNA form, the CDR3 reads TGCAGTGCTGACTTAGCGGGGACTCTGAGGAATGAGCAGTTCTTC.

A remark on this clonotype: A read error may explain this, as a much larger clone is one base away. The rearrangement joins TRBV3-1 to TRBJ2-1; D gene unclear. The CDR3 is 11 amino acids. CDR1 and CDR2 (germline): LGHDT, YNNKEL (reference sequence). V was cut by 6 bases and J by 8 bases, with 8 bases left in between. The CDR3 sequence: CASRFFDEQFF. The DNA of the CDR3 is TGTGCCAGCAGATTTTTCGATGAGCAGTTCTTC.

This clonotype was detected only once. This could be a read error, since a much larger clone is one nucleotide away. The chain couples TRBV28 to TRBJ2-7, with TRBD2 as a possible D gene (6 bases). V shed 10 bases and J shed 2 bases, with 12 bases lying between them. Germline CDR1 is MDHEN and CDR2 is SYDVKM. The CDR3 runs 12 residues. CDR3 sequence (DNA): TGTGCCACCCAGGAGGGTGCCTACGAGCAGTACTTC. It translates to CATQEGAYEQYF.

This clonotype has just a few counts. The CDR3 reads CASSEVGQGSNEKLFF. Written as DNA, the CDR3 is TGTGCCAGCAGTGAAGTAGGACAGGGAAGTAATGAAAAACTGTTTTTT. V and J are TRBV2 and TRBJ1-4; 8 bases line up with TRBD1. Germline V gene data show CDR1 as SNHLY and CDR2 as FYNNEI. The CDR3 loop spans 16 amino acids. The trim removed 1 base at V and 4 bases at J, leaving 5 bases unmatched. Together with reference TRBV2 and TRBJ1-4, the CDR3 gives the full variable domain: EPEVTQTPSHQVTQMGQEVILRCVPISNHLYFYWYRQILGQKVEFLVSFYNNEISEKSEIFDDQFSVERPDGSNFTLKIRSTKLEDSAMYFCASSEVGQGSNEKLFFGSGTQLSVL.

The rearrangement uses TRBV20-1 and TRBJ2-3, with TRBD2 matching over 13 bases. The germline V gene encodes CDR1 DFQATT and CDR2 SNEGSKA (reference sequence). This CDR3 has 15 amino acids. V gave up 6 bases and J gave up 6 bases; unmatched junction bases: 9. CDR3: CSATPTSGRRDTQYF. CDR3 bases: TGCAGTGCCACACCGACTAGCGGGAGGCGTGATACGCAGTATTTT.

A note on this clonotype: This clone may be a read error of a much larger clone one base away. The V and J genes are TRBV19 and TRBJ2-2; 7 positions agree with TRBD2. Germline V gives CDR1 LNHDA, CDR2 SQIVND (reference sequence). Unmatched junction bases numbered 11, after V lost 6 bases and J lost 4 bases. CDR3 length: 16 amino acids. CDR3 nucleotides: TGTGCCAGTAGACGCGGGGGACGGGGAACCACCGGGGAGCTGTTTTTT. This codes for CASRRGGRGTTGELFF.

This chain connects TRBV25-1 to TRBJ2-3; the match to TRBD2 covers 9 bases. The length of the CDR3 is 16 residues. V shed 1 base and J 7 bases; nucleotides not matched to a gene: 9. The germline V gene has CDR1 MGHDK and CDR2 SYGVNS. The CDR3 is CASSELTSGGSNTQYF. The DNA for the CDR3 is TGTGCCAGCAGTGAATTGACTAGCGGAGGCTCGAATACGCAGTATTTT.

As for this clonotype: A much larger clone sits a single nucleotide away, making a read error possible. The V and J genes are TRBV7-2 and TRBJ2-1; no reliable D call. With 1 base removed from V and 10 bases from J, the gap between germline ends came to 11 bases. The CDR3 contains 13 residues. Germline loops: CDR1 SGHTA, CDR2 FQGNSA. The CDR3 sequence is CASSLESIYEQFF. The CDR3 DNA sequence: TGTGCCAGCAGCTTAGAGTCCATCTACGAGCAGTTCTTC.

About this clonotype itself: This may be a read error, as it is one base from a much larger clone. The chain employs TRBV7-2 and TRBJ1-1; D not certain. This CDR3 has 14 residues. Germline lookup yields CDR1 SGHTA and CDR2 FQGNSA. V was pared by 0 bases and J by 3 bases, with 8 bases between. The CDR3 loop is CASSLAGCYTEAFF. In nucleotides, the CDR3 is TGTGCCAGCAGCTTAGCAGGCTGTTACACTGAAGCTTTCTTT.